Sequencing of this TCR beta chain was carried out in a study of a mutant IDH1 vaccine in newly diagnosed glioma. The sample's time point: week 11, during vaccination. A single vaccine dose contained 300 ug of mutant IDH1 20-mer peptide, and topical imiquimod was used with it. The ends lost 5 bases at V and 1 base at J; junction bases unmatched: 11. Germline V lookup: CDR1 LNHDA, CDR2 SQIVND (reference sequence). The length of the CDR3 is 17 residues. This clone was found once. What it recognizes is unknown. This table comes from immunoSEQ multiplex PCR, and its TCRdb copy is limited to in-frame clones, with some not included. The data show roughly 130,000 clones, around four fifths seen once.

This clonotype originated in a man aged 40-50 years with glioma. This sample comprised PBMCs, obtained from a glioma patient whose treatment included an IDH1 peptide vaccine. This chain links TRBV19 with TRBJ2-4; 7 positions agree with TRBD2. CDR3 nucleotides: TGTGCCAGTAGTGTGAAAAGCGGGGCGGTGGCCAAAAACATTCAGTACTTC. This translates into CASSVKSGAVAKNIQYF.